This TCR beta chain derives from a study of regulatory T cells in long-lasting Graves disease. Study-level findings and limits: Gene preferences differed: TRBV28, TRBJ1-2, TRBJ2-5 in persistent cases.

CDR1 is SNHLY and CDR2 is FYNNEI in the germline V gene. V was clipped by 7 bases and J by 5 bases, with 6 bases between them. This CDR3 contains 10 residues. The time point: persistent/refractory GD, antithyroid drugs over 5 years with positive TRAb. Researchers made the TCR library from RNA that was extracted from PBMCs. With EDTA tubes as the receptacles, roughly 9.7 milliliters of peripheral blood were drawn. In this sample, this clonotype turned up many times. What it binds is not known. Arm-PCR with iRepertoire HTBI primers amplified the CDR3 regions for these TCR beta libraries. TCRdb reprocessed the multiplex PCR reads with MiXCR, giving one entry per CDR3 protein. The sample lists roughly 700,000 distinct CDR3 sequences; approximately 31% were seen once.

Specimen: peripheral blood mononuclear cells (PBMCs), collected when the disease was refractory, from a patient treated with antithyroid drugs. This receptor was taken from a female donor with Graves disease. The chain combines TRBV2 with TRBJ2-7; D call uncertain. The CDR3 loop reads CASKGNEQYF. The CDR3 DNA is TGTGCCAGCAAAGGGAACGAGCAGTACTTC.